This is a list of T cell receptor beta chains from one sample in a study of regulatory T cells in long-lasting Graves disease. Via MiXCR, TCRdb re-called the multiplex PCR reads, giving one row per CDR3 protein. The data show about 520,000 distinct CDR3 sequences, 12% seen once. The sample also formed part of further work on T cells in Graves' hyperthyroidism and ophthalmopathy.

The material was peripheral blood mononuclear cells (PBMCs), obtained at new diagnosis, from a patient treated with antithyroid drugs. These receptors came from a woman between 25 and 40 years old with Graves disease. CDR3s include the opening cysteine and the closing phenylalanine or tryptophan. D genes are given only for firm matches. Only part of the rows carry a size: once, few, many, or a class if the clone is expanded.

clone size,V gene,D gene,CDR3 length,J gene,CDR3 DNA,CDR3 protein
many,TRBV30,.,14,TRBJ2-1,TGTGCCTGGAGTGAAACGGGAGCGGACAATGAGCAGTTCTTC,CAWSETGADNEQFF
many,TRBV19,.,13,TRBJ1-2,TGTGCCAGTAGTATCCAGGGGAACTATGGCTACACCTTC,CASSIQGNYGYTF
.,TRBV9,TRBD1,17,TRBJ1-2,TGTGCCAGCAGCGGAACGACAGGGGCTCTAGCTAACTATGGCTACACCTTC,CASSGTTGALANYGYTF
many,TRBV10-3,TRBD1,13,TRBJ1-6,TGTGCCGTCAAACAGGGGGTAAATTCACCCCTCCACTTT,CAVKQGVNSPLHF
.,TRBV25-1,.,14,TRBJ2-1,TGTGCCAGCACGGGTGACATCTCCACAAATGAGCAGTTCTTC,CASTGDISTNEQFF
many,TRBV30,TRBD2,13,TRBJ2-1,TGTGCCTGGGGGGGGGGACCTTTCCATGAGCAGTTCTTC,CAWGGGPFHEQFF
.,TRBV7-3,TRBD2,13,TRBJ2-7,TGTGCCAGCGGCTTAACTGGGGGGGGAAAGCAGTACTTC,CASGLTGGGKQYF
few,TRBV6-2/TRBV6-3,.,11,TRBJ2-1,TGTGCCAGCAGTTATTCAAATGAGCAGTTCTTC,CASSYSNEQFF
many,TRBV28,.,14,TRBJ1-4,TGTGCCAGCCTTCCGTGGAGCACTAATGAAAAACTGTTTTTT,CASLPWSTNEKLFF
many,TRBV14,.,16,TRBJ2-6,TGTGCCAGCAGCCCCGACTGGAACTCTGGGGCCAACGTCCTGACTTTC,CASSPDWNSGANVLTF
many,TRBV27,.,11,TRBJ1-1,TGTGCCAGCAGTACGGACAGTGAAGCTTTCTTT,CASSTDSEAFF
.,TRBV20-1,TRBD2,13,TRBJ2-3,TGCAGTGCCATAAGCGGGACCACAGATACGCAGTATTTT,CSAISGTTDTQYF
many,TRBV25-1,.,18,TRBJ2-1,TGTGCCAGCAGTGATGCAGCGTTAGGTAGTCGGCCCTACAATGAGCAGTTCTTC,CASSDAALGSRPYNEQFF
many,TRBV7-9,.,12,TRBJ1-2,TGTGCCAGCAGCCGCCGGGACAATGGCTACACCTTC,CASSRRDNGYTF
.,TRBV20-1,.,15,TRBJ1-1,TGCAGTGCAAGAGTTACACAGGGTTGGGGGACTGAAGCTTTCTTT,CSARVTQGWGTEAFF
few,TRBV29-1,.,13,TRBJ2-5,TGCAGCGTTGTTAAGCGCGCGAGAGAGACCCAGTACTTC,CSVVKRARETQYF
many,TRBV30,.,12,TRBJ1-1,TGTGCCCGTGGACAGCCGAACACTGAAGCTTTCTTT,CARGQPNTEAFF
many,TRBV30,.,12,TRBJ2-3,TGTGCCTGGAGTAGACTCACAGATACGCAGTATTTT,CAWSRLTDTQYF
many,TRBV20-1,.,16,TRBJ1-2,TGCAGTGCTACAGTATTCGGACGGACGACTAACTATGGCTACACCTTC,CSATVFGRTTNYGYTF
many,TRBV18,.,13,TRBJ2-3,TGTGCCAGCTCACCAGGGATAGCAGATACGCAGTATTTT,CASSPGIADTQYF
few,TRBV6-1,TRBD1,16,TRBJ2-7,TGTGCCAGCCGTCCAAACCGGGACAGGATCTTCTACGAGCAGTACTTC,CASRPNRDRIFYEQYF
many,TRBV7-2,.,15,TRBJ2-7,TGTGCCAGCAGCTTAGTCGAAGGGGCTTCCTACGAGCAGTACTTC,CASSLVEGASYEQYF
many,TRBV28,TRBD2,16,TRBJ2-1,TGTGCCAGCAGTCTCCTCGGTAGCGGGAGGGGCGATGAGCAGTTCTTC,CASSLLGSGRGDEQFF
many,TRBV11-3,TRBD1,11,TRBJ2-1,TGTGCCAGCAGGAAGAGGGGGCCGGAGTTCTTC,CASRKRGPEFF
.,TRBV28,TRBD2,17,TRBJ2-1,TGTGCCAGCAGTTTCCAACGACTAGCGGGGGTACAATTCGAGCAGTTCTTC,CASSFQRLAGVQFEQFF
.,TRBV5-1,TRBD1,13,TRBJ2-7,TGCGCCAGCAGCTCCAGGGGGAAAGGCGAGCAGTACTTC,CASSSRGKGEQYF
many,TRBV10-3,TRBD1,13,TRBJ2-7,TGTGCCCATTCCCCGGACAGGGTATACGAGCAGTACTTC,CAHSPDRVYEQYF
many,TRBV14,TRBD2,18,TRBJ2-1,TGTGCCAGCAGCATAAGAGCGGCTAGCGGGTCTCAATACAATGAGCAGTTCTTC,CASSIRAASGSQYNEQFF
many,TRBV7-9,TRBD2,16,TRBJ2-3,TGTGCCAGCAGCGACGAGACTAGCGGGGGATTAGATACGCAGTATTTT,CASSDETSGGLDTQYF
many,TRBV29-1,.,14,TRBJ1-1,TGCAGCGAAACTAACGGAGACTCGAACACTGAAGCTTTCTTT,CSETNGDSNTEAFF
few,TRBV6-5,.,19,TRBJ2-2,TGTGCCAGCAGTTACTCGAAATATGCGGGTCCTCTGAACACCGGGGAGCTGTTTTTT,CASSYSKYAGPLNTGELFF
.,TRBV28,.,19,TRBJ2-1,TGTGCCAGCAGGGTCAATTTTGGGGTTGCGAGCGGTATAAACAATGAGCAGTTCTTC,CASRVNFGVASGINNEQFF
few,TRBV28,TRBD1,14,TRBJ1-2,TGTGGCAGCAGGCTCAAATGGACAGGGAATGGCTACACCTTC,CGSRLKWTGNGYTF
few,TRBV30,.,16,TRBJ2-6,TGTGCCTGGAGTGTGCTGGCAACCTCTGGGGCCAACGTCCTGACTTTC,CAWSVLATSGANVLTF
many,TRBV24-1,TRBD2,14,TRBJ2-7,TGTGCCACCATACCGGGACTAGCGGTCTACGAGCAGTACTTC,CATIPGLAVYEQYF